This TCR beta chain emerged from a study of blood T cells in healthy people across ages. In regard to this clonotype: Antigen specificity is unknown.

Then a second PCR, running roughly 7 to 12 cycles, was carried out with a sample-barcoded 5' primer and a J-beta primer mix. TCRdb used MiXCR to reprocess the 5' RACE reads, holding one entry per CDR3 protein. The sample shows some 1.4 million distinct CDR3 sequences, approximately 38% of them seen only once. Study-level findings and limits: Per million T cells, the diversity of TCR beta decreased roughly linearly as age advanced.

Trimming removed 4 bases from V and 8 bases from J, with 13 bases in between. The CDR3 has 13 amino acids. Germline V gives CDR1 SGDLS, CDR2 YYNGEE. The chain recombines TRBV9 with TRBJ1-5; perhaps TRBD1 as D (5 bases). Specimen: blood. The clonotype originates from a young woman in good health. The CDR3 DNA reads TGTGCCAGCAGCTCCGGCCCCAGGGAGCCCCAGCATTTT. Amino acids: CASSSGPREPQHF.